The text below deals with one T cell receptor beta chain. A multiplex PCR was run with 60 Vbeta primers and 13 Jbeta primers. The method was immunoSEQ multiplex PCR; TCRdb's version includes in-frame clones alone and lacks a portion of them. The clone table shows some 53,000 clones, with the ten largest holding approximately 13%. The sample is drawn from a study of cytomegalovirus exposure and HLA in healthy donors. Study in general: When 350 to 400 donors were genotyped, about 86% of them were found to fall in the Caucasian-associated ancestry cluster.

V gave up 4 bases and J gave up 9 bases; unmatched junction bases: 8. CDR3 size: 15 residues. From germline, CDR1 is SGHNT and CDR2 YENEEA. V usage is TRBV11-3 and J usage is TRBJ1-6, with 8 positions matching TRBD1. This TCR was recovered from a woman in her sixties in good health and CMV-seropositive. The sequenced sample consisted of PBMCs. The CDR3 reads CASSSQGQGGSPLHF. As DNA, the CDR3 is TGTGCCAGCAGCTCACAAGGACAGGGCGGTTCACCCCTCCACTTT.